The clone carrying this TCR beta chain showed up many times. As yet, its antigen is unknown. The sample comes from a study of T-cell memory formation after mild COVID-19. About the research overall: TCR clusters largely stayed donor specific. Broader study findings: Clones contracting day 15 to 85 were balanced CD4/CD8; later expanders leaned CD4+. Of the contracting clones, CD4+ ones lay mainly in CM and EM, and CD8+ ones in EMRA. Second-wave clones that peaked on day 37 lacked confirmed SARS-CoV-2 specificity.

The CDR3 runs 15 residues. V lost 1 base to trimming and J lost 5 bases; unmatched junction nucleotides: 4. Germline CDR1 SGHAT, CDR2 FQNNGV. One entry per CDR3 protein, called by TCRdb with MiXCR from the 5' RACE reads. The sample records about 390,000 distinct CDR3 sequences, roughly 20% being singletons. The rearrangement links TRBV11-2 to TRBJ2-3, with 9 bases aligning to TRBD2. The receptor comes from an adult woman who had mild COVID-19 (a few samples of this study predate the infection). Cell type and time point are not known. Source material: PBMCs or a T cell subset sorted from them (not recorded which). This CDR3 reads CASSLVSSGGDTQYF. The CDR3 DNA reads as TGTGCCAGCAGCTTAGTGAGTAGCGGGGGAGATACGCAGTATTTT.